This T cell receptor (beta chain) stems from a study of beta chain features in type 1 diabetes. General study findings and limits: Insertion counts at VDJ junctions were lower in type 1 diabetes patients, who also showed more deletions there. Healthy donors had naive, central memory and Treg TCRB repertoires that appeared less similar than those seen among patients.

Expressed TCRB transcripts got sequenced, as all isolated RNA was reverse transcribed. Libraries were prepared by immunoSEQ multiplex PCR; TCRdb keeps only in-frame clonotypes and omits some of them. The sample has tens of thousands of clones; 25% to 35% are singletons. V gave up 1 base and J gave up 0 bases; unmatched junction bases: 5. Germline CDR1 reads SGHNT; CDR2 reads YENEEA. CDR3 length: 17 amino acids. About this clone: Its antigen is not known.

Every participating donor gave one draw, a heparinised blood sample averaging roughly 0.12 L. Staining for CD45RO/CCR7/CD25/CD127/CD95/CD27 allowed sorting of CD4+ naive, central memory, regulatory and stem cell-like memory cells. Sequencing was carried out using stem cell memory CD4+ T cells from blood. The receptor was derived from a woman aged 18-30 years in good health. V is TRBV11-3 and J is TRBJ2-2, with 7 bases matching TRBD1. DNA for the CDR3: TGTGCCAGCAGCTTAGTTTTTGGGACAGCGAACACCGGGGAGCTGTTTTTT. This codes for CASSLVFGTANTGELFF.